A selection of T cell receptor beta chains follows, all from one sample in a study of T cells in Graves' hyperthyroidism and ophthalmopathy. Each CDR3 protein is one row after TCRdb ran MiXCR on the multiplex PCR reads. Among more than 450,000 distinct CDR3 sequences, about 20% were seen once, and the ten largest hold approximately 48%. The material sequenced was blood. Receptor source: a man aged 40-49 years with Graves' ophthalmopathy. CDR3s include the opening cysteine and the closing phenylalanine or tryptophan. The D gene is left open where the match is weak. Size tells how often a clone was seen (once, few, many) or the class of an expanded clone, and some rows leave it out.

J | size | V | D | CDR3 | DNA
TRBJ2-2 | . | TRBV11-2 | . | CASSSRNPTGELFF | TGTGCCAGCAGCTCCCGTAACCCGACCGGGGAGCTGTTTTTT
TRBJ1-6 | few | TRBV6-5 | . | CASSHDARRMNSPLHF | TGTGCCAGCAGTCACGATGCGAGACGGATGAATTCACCCCTCCACTTT
TRBJ2-1 | few | TRBV7-6 | TRBD2 | CASSSGSGGEQFF | TGTGCCAGCAGCTCGGGGTCGGGAGGTGAGCAGTTCTTC
TRBJ1-1 | . | TRBV10-3 | . | CAISERGLNTEAFF | TGTGCCATCAGTGAGAGAGGGTTGAACACTGAAGCTTTCTTT
TRBJ1-2 | . | TRBV6-1 | . | CASSTGTFGYTF | TGTGCCAGCAGTACCGGGACTTTTGGCTACACCTTC
TRBJ1-3 | few | TRBV19 | TRBD1 | CASNPGTVGNTIYF | TGTGCCAGTAATCCGGGGACAGTCGGAAACACCATATATTTT
TRBJ2-3 | . | TRBV14 | . | CASSQRNLGSRDTQYF | TGTGCCAGCAGCCAACGCAATCTCGGATCCCGAGATACGCAGTATTTT
TRBJ2-3 | many | TRBV5-1 | TRBD2 | CASATSAKDTQYF | TGCGCCAGTGCGACTAGCGCTAAAGATACGCAGTATTTT
TRBJ1-4 | . | TRBV30 | . | CAWTANNEKLFF | TGTGCCTGGACAGCTAATAATGAAAAACTGTTTTTT
TRBJ2-7 | . | TRBV11-2 | . | CASSLADDSIVYSYEQYF | TGTGCCAGCAGCTTAGCCGACGACTCGATTGTCTATTCCTACGAGCAGTACTTC
TRBJ2-4 | . | TRBV5-1 | . | CASSLEGTLNIQYF | TGCGCCAGCAGCTTAGAGGGAACATTGAACATTCAGTACTTC
TRBJ1-5 | . | TRBV4-1 | TRBD1 | CASSQPERQGNQPQHF | TGCGCCAGCAGCCAGCCAGAAAGACAGGGGAATCAGCCCCAGCATTTT
TRBJ2-1 | many | TRBV13 | TRBD1 | CASSPGTGGFSGNEQFF | TGTGCCAGCAGCCCTGGGACAGGGGGCTTTTCTGGGAATGAGCAGTTCTTC
TRBJ1-2 | few | TRBV27 | . | CASSLYGDYGYTF | TGTGCCAGCAGTTTATATGGGGACTATGGCTACACCTTC
TRBJ1-2 | few | TRBV7-9 | . | CASSLGQLGSYGYTF | TGTGCCAGCAGCTTAGGGCAACTTGGGAGCTATGGCTACACCTTC
TRBJ1-5 | few | TRBV27 | . | CASSLGSGRRNQPQHF | TGTGCCAGCAGTTTAGGGTCAGGGAGGCGCAATCAGCCCCAGCATTTT
TRBJ2-1 | . | TRBV10-3 | TRBD2 | CAIGLAGGNEQFF | TGTGCCATCGGACTAGCGGGGGGCAATGAGCAGTTCTTC
TRBJ2-3 | many | TRBV3-1 | TRBD2 | CASSLGLGRLDTQYF | TGTGCCAGCAGCCTCGGACTAGGGCGGTTGGATACGCAGTATTTT
TRBJ2-5 | . | TRBV6-1 | TRBD1 | CASRDARGQRETQYF | TGTGCCAGCAGAGACGCCAGGGGGCAACGAGAGACCCAGTACTTC
TRBJ1-1 | many | TRBV3-1 | TRBD1 | CASSQASTGEAFF | TGTGCCAGCAGCCAAGCATCGACAGGGGAAGCTTTCTTT
TRBJ2-7 | . | TRBV5-1 | TRBD1 | CASGRTGREQYF | TGCGCCAGCGGCCGGACAGGGAGGGAGCAGTACTTC
TRBJ2-5 | few | TRBV28 | TRBD1 | CASSPNNLRGETQYF | TGTGCCAGCAGCCCAAATAACCTCAGGGGGGAGACCCAGTACTTC
TRBJ1-1 | . | TRBV6-1 | . | CASSRPVGTEAFF | TGTGCCAGCAGTCGCCCCGTGGGCACTGAAGCTTTCTTT
TRBJ2-1 | . | TRBV9 | . | CASSDPGGRTKYNEQFF | TGTGCCAGCAGCGATCCCGGGGGGCGGACTAAGTACAATGAGCAGTTCTTC
TRBJ1-1 | many | TRBV11-2 | . | CASSSLAPEAFF | TGTGCCAGCAGCTCGTTGGCGCCTGAAGCTTTCTTT
TRBJ2-7 | . | TRBV7-9 | . | CASSLASSNEQYF | TGTGCCAGCAGCTTAGCGTCGTCGAACGAGCAGTACTTC
TRBJ1-1 | . | TRBV29-1 | TRBD1 | CSAIRQGGTEAFF | TGCAGCGCCATTAGACAGGGAGGCACTGAAGCTTTCTTT
TRBJ2-6 | . | TRBV4-3 | . | CASSQDLPGKRGANVLTF | TGCGCCAGCAGCCAAGATCTCCCAGGGAAACGTGGGGCCAACGTCCTGACTTTC
TRBJ2-7 | few | TRBV27 | TRBD1 | CASSWDSTYEQYF | TGTGCCAGCAGTTGGGACAGTACCTACGAGCAGTACTTC
TRBJ2-1 | . | TRBV7-2 | TRBD2 | CASSIVAGTSGRGHEQFF | TGTGCCAGCAGCATCGTCGCCGGGACTAGCGGGAGAGGGCATGAGCAGTTCTTC
TRBJ2-2 | . | TRBV7-2 | TRBD1 | CASSRYTGGTGELFF | TGTGCCAGCAGCCGCTACACAGGGGGCACCGGGGAGCTGTTTTTT
TRBJ2-5 | many | TRBV7-8 | . | CASRLTEQQETQYF | TGTGCCAGCAGGTTGACAGAACAACAAGAGACCCAGTACTTC
TRBJ2-5 | few | TRBV14 | TRBD2 | CASSQRRGNQETQYF | TGTGCCAGCAGCCAGAGGCGGGGGAACCAAGAGACCCAGTACTTC
TRBJ2-5 | few | TRBV28 | TRBD2 | CASSGLAAYQETQYF | TGTGCCAGCAGTGGACTAGCGGCGTACCAAGAGACCCAGTACTTC
TRBJ1-1 | few | TRBV12-5 | . | CASGLVSWGTEAFF | TGTGCTAGTGGTTTGGTTTCATGGGGCACTGAAGCTTTCTTT
TRBJ2-3 | few | TRBV10-3 | . | CAITRGDTQYF | TGTGCCATCACCCGTGGAGATACGCAGTATTTT
TRBJ1-6 | many | TRBV2 | TRBD1 | CASIKGQGAPLHF | TGTGCCAGCATTAAGGGACAGGGAGCACCCCTCCACTTT
TRBJ1-5 | . | TRBV28 | . | CASSWGSNQPQHF | TGTGCCAGCAGTTGGGGGAGCAATCAGCCCCAGCATTTT
TRBJ2-3 | . | TRBV12-3/TRBV12-4 | . | CASSRTRGSDTQYF | TGTGCCAGTTCCAGAACGAGGGGCTCGGATACGCAGTATTTT
TRBJ2-3 | few | TRBV27 | TRBD2 | CASSIRPLARDRTDTQYF | TGTGCCAGCAGTATCCGACCACTAGCGCGCGACCGTACAGATACGCAGTATTTT
TRBJ2-7 | many | TRBV2 | TRBD2 | CASKVRLAGALQSYEQYF | TGTGCCAGCAAGGTTCGGCTAGCGGGGGCCTTACAGTCCTACGAGCAGTACTTC
TRBJ2-1 | many | TRBV28 | . | CASSPLGPSNEQFF | TGTGCCAGCAGCCCCCTGGGGCCGAGCAATGAGCAGTTCTTC
TRBJ2-7 | many | TRBV11-3 | . | CASSFASNYEQYF | TGTGCCAGCAGCTTCGCTAGCAACTACGAGCAGTACTTC
TRBJ1-3 | . | TRBV11-2 | . | CASSLGAGGNTIYF | TGTGCCAGCAGCTTAGGGGCCGGAGGAAACACCATATATTTT
TRBJ2-2 | . | TRBV5-1 | . | CASSLALSTGELFF | TGCGCCAGCAGCTTGGCCTTGAGCACCGGGGAGCTGTTTTTT
TRBJ1-2 | . | TRBV28 | TRBD1 | CASRPGTGRGGLYGYTF | TGTGCCAGCAGGCCGGGGACAGGTCGGGGGGGGTTATATGGCTACACCTTC
TRBJ1-1 | few | TRBV3-1 | . | CASSQERGKGGATTEAFF | TGTGCCAGCAGCCAAGAAAGGGGGAAAGGGGGGGCGACCACTGAAGCTTTCTTT
TRBJ2-1 | many | TRBV7-9 | TRBD1 | CASSLLSGQGAGEQFF | TGTGCCAGCAGCTTACTCTCGGGACAGGGGGCTGGTGAGCAGTTCTTC